Listed below are T cell receptor beta chains from one sample, sequenced in a study of OX40 agonist ivuxolimab in advanced cancers. Some clones are missing from TCRdb's copy, which holds only in-frame ones; the method was immunoSEQ multiplex PCR. The table shows almost 90,000 clones, with just under 90% occurring only once. The source material was CD4+ or CD8+ T cells sorted from blood, sampled in a trial of the OX40 agonist ivuxolimab. These receptors all come from an adult with an advanced solid tumor such as melanoma, head and neck, liver or kidney cancer. Each CDR3 is given with its conserved first and last residue. D genes are given only for firm matches. Clone size appears in some rows only: once, few, many, or a class for an expanded clone.

TRBJ2-3	TRBV9	.	TRBD2	16	CASSAQTSGGASTQYF	TGTGCCAGCAGCGCCCAGACTAGCGGGGGGGCGAGTACGCAGTATTTT
TRBJ2-7	TRBV30	once	.	13	CAWSVRQAYEQYF	TGTGCCTGGAGTGTAAGACAAGCCTACGAGCAGTACTTC
TRBJ1-3	TRBV6-1	.	.	14	CASSAQGTGNTIYF	TGTGCCAGCAGCGCCCAGGGGACTGGGAACACCATATATTTT
TRBJ2-1	TRBV7-6	.	.	16	CASSRAGSHMGNEQFF	TGTGCCAGCAGCCGCGCCGGGTCCCATATGGGCAATGAGCAGTTCTTC
TRBJ1-4	TRBV11-2	.	.	16	CASSKMGGATNEKLFF	TGTGCCAGCAGCAAAATGGGAGGAGCAACTAATGAAAAACTGTTTTTT
TRBJ2-7	TRBV6-1	.	.	13	CASKDGTVGEQYF	TGTGCCAGCAAGGACGGGACCGTTGGCGAGCAGTACTTC
TRBJ2-3	TRBV5-1	.	.	15	CASSLGGPIADTQYF	TGCGCCAGCAGCTTGGGAGGACCTATCGCAGATACGCAGTATTTT
TRBJ2-1	TRBV20-1	once	.	11	CSVRAYNEQFF	TGCAGTGTTAGGGCTTACAATGAGCAGTTCTTC
TRBJ1-6	TRBV7-9	.	.	14	CASSLGPQSSPLHF	TGTGCCAGCAGCTTAGGCCCTCAGTCCTCACCCCTCCACTTT
TRBJ1-2	TRBV5-6	.	.	14	CASRSRAQNYGYTF	TGTGCCAGCAGAAGTAGGGCACAGAACTATGGCTACACCTTC
TRBJ2-5	TRBV5-1	.	.	13	CASSPGDVETQYF	TGCGCCAGCAGCCCGGGAGATGTGGAGACCCAGTACTTC
TRBJ2-7	TRBV6-5	.	TRBD1	13	CASSDRGDYEQYF	TGTGCCAGCAGCGACAGGGGTGACTACGAGCAGTACTTC
TRBJ1-5	TRBV6-6	.	.	12	CASTPGTTPQHF	TGTGCCAGCACCCCCGGTACTACGCCCCAGCATTTT
TRBJ2-1	TRBV7-2	.	.	12	CASSLTTTSRFF	TGTGCCAGCAGCTTAACGACTACCTCCCGGTTCTTC
TRBJ2-5	TRBV19	.	TRBD2	15	CASSGTSGGQETQYF	TGTGCCAGTAGCGGGACTAGCGGGGGCCAAGAGACCCAGTACTTC
TRBJ1-5	TRBV15	.	.	16	CATSRDFDRHNQPQHF	TGTGCCACCAGCAGAGATTTCGACAGACACAATCAGCCCCAGCATTTT
TRBJ2-5	TRBV5-4	.	.	15	CASSLDSYSQETQYF	TGTGCCAGCAGCTTGGACAGCTACTCCCAAGAGACCCAGTACTTC
TRBJ2-1	TRBV18	.	.	14	CASSPDQGPYEQFF	TGTGCCAGCTCACCCGACCAGGGACCATATGAGCAGTTCTTC
TRBJ1-2	TRBV19	.	.	14	CASSRDTRNYGYTF	TGTGCCAGTAGCCGGGACACCCGGAACTATGGCTACACCTTC
TRBJ2-3	TRBV23-1	once	.	12	CASSQVTDTQYF	TGCGCCAGCAGTCAGGTCACAGATACGCAGTATTTT
TRBJ1-1	TRBV2	.	.	13	CASSGEMNTEAFF	TGTGCCAGCTCGGGGGAGATGAACACTGAAGCTTTCTTT
TRBJ1-1	TRBV7-9	.	.	14	CASREDGGGTEAFF	TGTGCCAGCAGAGAGGACGGGGGAGGCACTGAAGCTTTCTTT
TRBJ1-4	TRBV7-6	.	TRBD1	16	CASSLLSWQGDEKLFF	TGTGCCAGCAGCCTATTATCATGGCAGGGGGACGAAAAACTGTTTTTT
TRBJ2-3	TRBV6-5	.	TRBD2	14	CASSYSGGTDTQYF	TGTGCCAGCAGTTACTCGGGGGGGACGGATACGCAGTATTTT
TRBJ2-4	TRBV5-8	.	.	16	CASSKSTTPTKNIQYF	TGTGCCAGCAGCAAGTCCACAACCCCAACCAAAAACATTCAGTACTTC
TRBJ1-2	TRBV7-2	.	.	15	CASSPPGRAGYGYTF	TGTGCCAGCAGCCCCCCGGGCAGGGCGGGATATGGCTACACCTTC
TRBJ2-3	TRBV18	.	.	11	CASAVVDTQYF	TGTGCCAGCGCTGTGGTAGATACGCAGTATTTT
TRBJ1-1	TRBV6-5	.	.	14	CASSYGPGGTEAFF	TGTGCCAGCAGTTATGGGCCAGGCGGCACTGAAGCTTTCTTT
TRBJ2-3	TRBV19	.	.	14	CASSIGQGGDTQYF	TGTGCCAGTAGTATAGGGCAGGGTGGAGATACGCAGTATTTT
TRBJ2-7	TRBV2	.	TRBD2	15	CASSPPSGRLNEQYF	TGTGCCAGCAGCCCCCCTAGCGGGAGGTTGAACGAGCAGTACTTC
TRBJ1-1	TRBV28	.	.	13	CASSSNRAPEAFF	TGTGCCAGCAGTAGTAACCGGGCCCCAGAAGCTTTCTTT
TRBJ1-5	TRBV11-2	.	.	13	CASSLVGNQPQHF	TGTGCCAGCAGCTTGGTAGGCAATCAGCCCCAGCATTTT
TRBJ1-4	TRBV6-5	.	.	15	CASSYAGLPLEKLFF	TGTGCCAGCAGTTACGCGGGACTGCCGTTGGAAAAACTGTTTTTT
TRBJ1-1	TRBV6-4	.	.	13	CASSDSTGGGAFF	TGTGCCAGCAGTGACTCGACGGGAGGGGGAGCTTTCTTT
TRBJ2-7	TRBV5-1	.	TRBD2	15	CASSLGTSDAYEQYF	TGCGCCAGCAGCCTGGGGACTAGTGATGCCTACGAGCAGTACTTC
TRBJ2-2	TRBV6-4	.	TRBD1	16	CASSASGGAYTGELFF	TGTGCCAGCAGTGCCTCAGGGGGCGCGTACACCGGGGAGCTGTTTTTT
TRBJ2-3	TRBV29-1	.	.	14	CSVVLRVVTDTQYF	TGCAGCGTTGTTCTCAGGGTGGTCACAGATACGCAGTATTTT
TRBJ2-5	TRBV15	once	TRBD1	15	CATSRGQAEQETQYF	TGTGCCACCAGCAGGGGACAGGCGGAGCAAGAGACCCAGTACTTC
TRBJ2-3	TRBV11-2	once	TRBD2	18	CASSLAPTPGLAGHTQYF	TGTGCCAGCAGCTTAGCTCCAACCCCGGGACTAGCGGGGCATACGCAGTATTTT
TRBJ1-1	TRBV20-1	.	.	11	CSAVGKGPAFF	TGCAGTGCCGTCGGTAAGGGGCCAGCTTTCTTT
TRBJ2-1	TRBV18	.	TRBD2	14	CASSLSTGGSEQFF	TGTGCCAGCTCACTGTCAACGGGAGGTTCTGAGCAGTTCTTC
TRBJ1-2	TRBV5-3	.	.	15	CARSLQGRDYYGYTF	TGTGCCAGAAGCCTGCAGGGCAGGGACTACTATGGCTACACCTTC
TRBJ1-2	TRBV7-9	.	.	13	CASRWGLEAGYTF	TGTGCCAGCAGGTGGGGCTTAGAGGCTGGCTACACCTTC
TRBJ2-7	TRBV2	.	.	14	CASSRERGGYEQYF	TGTGCCAGCAGTAGGGAGCGCGGTGGTTACGAGCAGTACTTC
TRBJ2-1	TRBV5-8	.	TRBD2	16	CASSRTSGRFYNEQFF	TGTGCCAGCAGCCGGACTAGCGGGAGGTTCTACAATGAGCAGTTCTTC
TRBJ2-5	TRBV30	few	.	12	CAWSEYQETQYF	TGTGCCTGGAGTGAGTACCAAGAGACCCAGTACTTC
TRBJ2-3	TRBV7-3	.	.	12	CASSSRADTQYF	TGTGCCAGCAGCTCCAGGGCAGATACGCAGTATTTT
TRBJ2-2	TRBV10-1	.	.	15	CASSDRADRTGELFF	TGCGCCAGCAGTGATCGGGCGGACCGCACCGGGGAGCTGTTTTTT
TRBJ1-5	TRBV27	.	.	15	CASSAHRRNNQPQHF	TGTGCCAGCAGTGCACACAGGAGGAACAATCAGCCCCAGCATTTT
TRBJ2-2	TRBV30	once	TRBD1	15	CAWSLGQGGAGELFF	TGTGCCTGGTCCCTGGGACAGGGAGGAGCCGGGGAGCTGTTTTTT